One and the same sample provided the 21 T cell receptor beta chains below, sequenced in a study of blood T cells in healthy people across ages. Then a second PCR, running about 6 to 11 cycles, was carried out with a sample-barcoded 5' primer and a J-beta primer mix. TCRdb re-called the 5' RACE reads with MiXCR, one entry per CDR3 protein. In the table there are 1.5 million to 2 million distinct CDR3 sequences, approximately 50% of which are singletons. Sequenced material: blood. The receptors derive from a woman aged 40 to 55 in good health.

This chain uses TRBV29-1 with TRBJ2-6, with 7 bases matching TRBD1. The CDR3 consists of 16 residues. With 4 bases clipped from V and 0 bases from J, the junction kept 6 bases outside the gene matches. CDR1 and CDR2 from the germline V gene are SQVTM and ANQGSEA. CDR3 nucleotides: TGCAGCGTTGGAGGGACAGAGAGCTCTGGGGCCAACGTCCTGACTTTC. Translation: CSVGGTESSGANVLTF.

The J gene is TRBJ1-6, the V gene TRBV7-2; D uncertain. The V end lost 1 base, the J end lost 1 base, and 5 bases lay between the germline ends. Per the germline V gene, CDR1 is SGHTA and CDR2 is FQGNSA. This CDR3 is built from 15 residues. The DNA for the CDR3 is TGTGCCAGCAGCTTAGAACGGTCCTATAATTCACCCCTCCACTTT. This encodes CASSLERSYNSPLHF.

This chain joins TRBV19 and TRBJ2-6; D is perhaps TRBD2 (5 bases). This CDR3 region has 15 residues. With 0 bases removed from V and 5 bases from J, the gap between germline ends came to 8 bases. Germline V gives CDR1 LNHDA, CDR2 SQIVND (reference sequence). CDR3 protein: CASSIEVDWANVLTF. The CDR3 nucleotides are TGTGCCAGTAGTATAGAGGTGGACTGGGCCAACGTCCTGACTTTC.

The chain is built from TRBV9 and TRBJ2-4; D call uncertain. The closer fit of TRBJ2-7 to the DNA end suggests the J call may be wrong. Germline V gene data show CDR1 as SGDLS and CDR2 as YYNGEE. This CDR3 contains 15 residues. The CDR3 sequence is CASSVGEGKAYEQYF. In nucleotides, the CDR3 is TGTGCCAGCAGCGTAGGGGAAGGCAAAGCCTACGAGCAGTACTTC.

The V gene is TRBV18, the J gene TRBJ1-2; D unclear. The V end was cut by 5 bases, the J end by 8 bases, with 9 bases between. Germline V CDR1 and CDR2: KGHSH, LQKENI. The CDR3 contains 11 residues. For the CDR3, the DNA is TGTGCCAGCTCAAGGGATACGGGCTACACCTTC. Its protein is CASSRDTGYTF.

This clonotype was detected only a few times. The rearrangement joins TRBV12-3 or TRBV12-4 to TRBJ2-7; 13 bases map to TRBD2. Germline trimming cut 3 bases from V and 4 bases from J; bases unmatched to any gene: 3. The CDR3 is 15 residues long. The CDR3 reads CASSFRTSGSYEQYF. DNA of the CDR3: TGTGCCAGCAGTTTTCGGACTAGCGGGAGTTACGAGCAGTACTTC.

In regard to this clonotype: The junction shows a germline mismatch at one end, possibly a read error. J is TRBJ2-6 and V is TRBV6-6; 7 bases align to TRBD2. The CDR3 runs to 16 residues. CDR1 is MNHNY, CDR2 SVGAGI, per germline (reference sequence). CDR3 sequence reads: CARSPPRGSGANVLTF. In DNA, the CDR3 is TGTGCCCGCAGTCCCCCGCGGGGGTCTGGGGCCAACGTCCTGACTTTC.

The table lists this clonotype with a few counts. This sequence joins TRBV15 and TRBJ2-7; possibly TRBD2 for D (5 bases). The CDR3 consists of 12 residues. The ends were cut back, 5 bases at V and 6 bases at J, with 11 bases in the middle. Germline loops: CDR1 LNHNV, CDR2 YYDKDF (reference sequence). The CDR3 here is CATSPDGVEQYF. The DNA for the CDR3 is TGTGCCACCAGCCCGGACGGGGTCGAGCAGTACTTC.

The table lists this clonotype with many counts. The V gene is TRBV29-1, the J gene TRBJ2-5, with no clear D. V lost 3 bases to trimming and J lost 7 bases, with 6 bases between them. CDR1 is SQVTM and CDR2 is ANQGSEA in the germline V gene. This CDR3 comprises 10 residues. CDR3 DNA: TGCAGCGTTGACCTTGGGACCCAGTACTTC. Translation gives CSVDLGTQYF.

J is TRBJ1-5 and V is TRBV20-1, with TRBD1 matching 7 bases. The CDR3 covers 14 residues. Germline-derived CDR1 and CDR2 are DFQATT and SNEGSKA (reference sequence). V shed 3 bases and J 7 bases; nucleotides not matched to a gene: 9. The CDR3 DNA reads as TGCAGTGCTAGGGTGAGACAGGGCGAACAGCCCCAGCATTTT. It translates to CSARVRQGEQPQHF.

V usage is TRBV12-3 or TRBV12-4 and J usage is TRBJ1-6; D gene uncertain. This CDR3 comprises 15 residues. V lost 7 bases to trimming and J lost 0 bases, with 10 bases between them. The DNA of the CDR3 is TGTGCCAGCAAAGCAGGCGGCTCCTATAATTCACCCCTCCACTTT. Amino acids: CASKAGGSYNSPLHF.

The chain carries TRBV7-2 and TRBJ2-7, with D possibly being TRBD2 (6 bases). Germline V lookup: CDR1 SGHTA, CDR2 FQGNSA. V was trimmed by 5 bases and J by 3 bases, leaving 14 bases between them. CDR3 length equals 14 residues. CDR3 sequence: CASSHSGRYYEQYF. The CDR3 bases are TGTGCCAGCAGCCACAGCGGGCGGTACTACGAGCAGTACTTC.

This chain connects TRBV9 to TRBJ1-1, with 9 positions matching TRBD1. J was trimmed by 1 base and V by 3 bases; bases with no gene match: 4. From germline, CDR1 is SGDLS and CDR2 YYNGEE. CDR3 length equals 15 residues. CDR3 bases: TGTGCCAGCAGCGCGGGGACAGGGTGGAACACTGAAGCTTTCTTT. This codes for CASSAGTGWNTEAFF.

The chain combines TRBV2 with TRBJ1-2, with 10 bases identical to TRBD1. Germline V gene lookup returns CDR1 SNHLY and CDR2 FYNNEI. This CDR3 is built from 12 residues. The J segment lost 7 bases and the V segment lost 7 bases, leaving 3 bases of the junction unmatched. The CDR3 DNA is TGTGCCAGCACTGGGACAGGGGCTGGCTACACCTTC. Its protein is CASTGTGAGYTF. The full variable domain, completed using reference TRBV2 and TRBJ1-2, is EPEVTQTPSHQVTQMGQEVILRCVPISNHLYFYWYRQILGQKVEFLVSFYNNEISEKSEIFDDQFSVERPDGSNFTLKIRSTKLEDSAMYFCASTGTGAGYTFGSGTRLTVV.

This clonotype was counted a few times. J is TRBJ2-5 and V is TRBV20-1; D is unclear. Trimming took 6 bases from V and 11 from J, leaving 19 bases between them. CDR3 length: 12 amino acids. Germline values: CDR1 DFQATT, CDR2 SNEGSKA (reference sequence). The CDR3 region is CSARKNSKEQYF. In DNA, the CDR3 is TGCAGTGCCAGAAAGAACTCCAAAGAGCAGTACTTC.

The chain has TRBV7-2 and TRBJ1-6; D is ambiguous. The CDR3 has 16 amino acids. Trimming removed 0 bases from V and 6 bases from J, with 12 bases in between. Germline values: CDR1 SGHTA, CDR2 FQGNSA. In DNA, the CDR3 is TGTGCCAGCAGCTTAGCGCTACAGAAACTTAATTCACCCCTCCACTTT. It codes for CASSLALQKLNSPLHF.

The chain joins TRBV29-1 to TRBJ2-5, with D perhaps TRBD2 (7 bases). Looked up from germline, CDR1 is SQVTM and CDR2 is ANQGSEA. The ends were cut back, 4 bases at V and 4 bases at J, with 13 bases in the middle. This CDR3 has 13 amino acids. CDR3 loop: CSVGSGGRETQYF. CDR3 in DNA: TGCAGCGTTGGGTCCGGGGGGCGAGAGACCCAGTACTTC.

The chain couples TRBV20-1 to TRBJ1-1; 12 bases are shared with TRBD1. Per the germline V gene, CDR1 is DFQATT and CDR2 is SNEGSKA (reference sequence). V shed 0 bases and J 11 bases; nucleotides not matched to a gene: 10. The CDR3 has 15 residues. CDR3 residues: CSARDAGQGAMGAFF. The CDR3 DNA follows: TGCAGTGCTAGAGACGCGGGACAGGGGGCCATGGGGGCTTTCTTT.

The chain employs TRBV12-3 or TRBV12-4 and TRBJ1-1, with a tentative D call TRBD1 (5 bases). This CDR3 region has 16 residues. V was shortened by 5 bases and J by 4 bases, with 20 bases between the two germline ends. The CDR3 sequence is CASSLRDRSLGTEAFF. The CDR3 DNA follows: TGTGCCAGCAGTCTTAGGGACCGATCTTTGGGCACTGAAGCTTTCTTT.

J is TRBJ2-3 and V is TRBV29-1; 12 bases are a match to TRBD2. This CDR3 contains 15 residues. Germline V gives CDR1 SQVTM, CDR2 ANQGSEA. V lost 4 bases, J lost 2 bases, and 4 bases stayed unmatched. DNA of the CDR3: TGCAGCGTTGGACTAGCGGGGGAATTCACAGATACGCAGTATTTT. The encoded protein is CSVGLAGEFTDTQYF.

This clonotype was picked up a small number of times. This chain uses TRBV5-1 with TRBJ1-2, with D hard to call. Germline V gene lookup returns CDR1 SGHRS and CDR2 YFSETQ. The CDR3 spans 15 residues. V was shortened by 1 base and J by 3 bases, with 13 bases between the two germline ends. The CDR3 DNA follows: TGCGCCAGCAGCTTGCGTAGCGCCGAGGACTATGGCTACACCTTC. It is translated as CASSLRSAEDYGYTF.